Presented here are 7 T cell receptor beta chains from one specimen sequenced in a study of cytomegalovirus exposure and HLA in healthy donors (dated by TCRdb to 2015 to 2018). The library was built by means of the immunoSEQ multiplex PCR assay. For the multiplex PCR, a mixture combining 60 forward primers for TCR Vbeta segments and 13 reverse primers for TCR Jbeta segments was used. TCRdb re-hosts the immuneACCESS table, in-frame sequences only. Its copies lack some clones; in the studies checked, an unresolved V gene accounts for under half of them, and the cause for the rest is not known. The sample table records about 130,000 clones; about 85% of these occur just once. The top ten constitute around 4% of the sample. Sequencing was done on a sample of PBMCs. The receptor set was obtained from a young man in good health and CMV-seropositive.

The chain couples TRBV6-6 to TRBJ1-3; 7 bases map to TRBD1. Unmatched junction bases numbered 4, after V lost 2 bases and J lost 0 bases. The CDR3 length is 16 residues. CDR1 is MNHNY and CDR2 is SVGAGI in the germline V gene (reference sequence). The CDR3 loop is CASSYAGQLSGNTIYF. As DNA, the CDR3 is TGTGCCAGCAGTTACGCGGGACAGCTCTCTGGAAACACCATATATTTT.

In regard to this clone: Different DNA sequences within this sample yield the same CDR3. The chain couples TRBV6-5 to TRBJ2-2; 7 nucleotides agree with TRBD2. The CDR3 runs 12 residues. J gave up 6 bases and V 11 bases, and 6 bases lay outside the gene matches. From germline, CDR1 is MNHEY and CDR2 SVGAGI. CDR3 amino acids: CAVRLAAGELFF. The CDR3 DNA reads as TGTGCCGTAAGACTAGCAGCCGGGGAGCTGTTTTTT.

This CDR3 reads CASSLFLGLAVTDTQYF. The CDR3 coding sequence is TGTGCCAGCAGCTTGTTTCTGGGACTAGCGGTCACAGATACGCAGTATTTT. The rearrangement uses TRBV11-2 and TRBJ2-3, with TRBD2 identical over 11 bases. CDR3 length equals 17 residues. V shed 3 bases, J shed 2 bases, and the junction held 7 bases outside the gene matches. Looked up from germline, CDR1 is SGHAT and CDR2 is FQNNGV.

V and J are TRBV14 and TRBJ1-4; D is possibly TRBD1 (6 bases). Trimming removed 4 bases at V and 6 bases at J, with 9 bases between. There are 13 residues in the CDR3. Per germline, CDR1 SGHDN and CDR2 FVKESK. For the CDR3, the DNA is TGTGCCAGCAGCCTTAACAGGGATGAAAAACTGTTTTTT. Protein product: CASSLNRDEKLFF. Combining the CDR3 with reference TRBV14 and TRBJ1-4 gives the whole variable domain EAGVTQFPSHSVIEKGQTVTLRCDPISGHDNLYWYRRVMGKEIKFLLHFVKESKQDESGMPNNRFLAERTGGTYSTLKVQPAELEDSGVYFCASSLNRDEKLFFGSGTQLSVL.

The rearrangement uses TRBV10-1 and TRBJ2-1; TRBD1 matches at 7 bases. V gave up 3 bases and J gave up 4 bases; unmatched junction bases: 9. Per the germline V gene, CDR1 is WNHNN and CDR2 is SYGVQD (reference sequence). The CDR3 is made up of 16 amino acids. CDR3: CASSDDRTGAYNEQFF. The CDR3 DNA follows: TGCGCCAGCAGTGACGATCGGACAGGAGCTTACAATGAGCAGTTCTTC.

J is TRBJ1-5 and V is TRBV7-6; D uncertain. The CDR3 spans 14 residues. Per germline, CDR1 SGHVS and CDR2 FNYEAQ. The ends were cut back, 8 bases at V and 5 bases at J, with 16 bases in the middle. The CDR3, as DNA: TGTGCCAGCTGCCATTGTGTCGCGTATCAGCCCCAGCATTTT. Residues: CASCHCVAYQPQHF.

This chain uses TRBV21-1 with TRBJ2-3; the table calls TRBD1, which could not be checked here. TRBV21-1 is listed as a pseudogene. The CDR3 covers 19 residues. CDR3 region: CASSKAHRGRFIWTDTQYF. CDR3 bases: TGTGCCAGCAGCAAAGCTCACAGGGGGCGATTTATATGGACAGATACGCAGTATTTT.